These T cell receptor beta chains were read from a single sample in a study of blood T cell repertoires in COVID-19. Clones were sequenced by immunoSEQ multiplex PCR, and TCRdb holds only the in-frame ones, with some missing. The sample holds about 150,000 clones, around 87% seen once. What was sequenced was peripheral blood. The source of these receptors is a man aged 45-65 years with active COVID-19. The CDR3 runs from the conserved cysteine through the conserved F or W. D genes are given only for firm matches. For some rows the clone size is stated as once, few or many, or as a class when expanded; others skip it.

>TRBD1|.|18|TRBJ1-4|TRBV10-3
TGTGCCATCAGTGATCCCATCTCCGGGACAGACGATAATGAAAAACTGTTTTTT
CAISDPISGTDDNEKLFF
>TRBD1|.|15|TRBJ1-4|TRBV5-1
TGCGCCAGCAGCTTGACAGGGGAGTCTAATGAAAAACTGTTTTTT
CASSLTGESNEKLFF
>TRBD1|.|16|TRBJ2-1|TRBV25-1
TGTGCCAGCAGTACCCAGACAGGGGGCAGGTACAATGAGCAGTTCTTC
CASSTQTGGRYNEQFF
>.|few|15|TRBJ1-3|TRBV7-9
TGTGCCAGCAGCTTAACTCGGGGTATGGGAAACACCATATATTTT
CASSLTRGMGNTIYF
>TRBD1|.|15|TRBJ2-5|TRBV3-1/TRBV3-2
TGTGCCAGCAGCCCACCCGGGACAGGGACGGAGACCCAGTACTTC
CASSPPGTGTETQYF
>.|.|11|TRBJ2-7|TRBV11-2
TGTGCCAGCAGCCGAGTAAGCGAGCAGTACTTC
CASSRVSEQYF
>TRBD2|.|15|TRBJ2-7|TRBV24-1
TGTGCCACCGCCCCGACTAGCGGGGGCTCCTACGAGCAGTACTTC
CATAPTSGGSYEQYF
>.|.|15|TRBJ1-5|TRBV19
TGTGCCAGTAGTATCTCCTGGGGGGGCAATCAGCCCCAGCATTTT
CASSISWGGNQPQHF
>TRBD1|.|15|TRBJ1-2|TRBV4-2
TGTGCCAGCAGCCGCGGGACAGAAGGTTCCTATGGCTACACCTTC
CASSRGTEGSYGYTF
>.|.|13|TRBJ2-7|TRBV9
TGTGCCAGCAGCGCGCGGGGGCGAGGCGAGCAGTACTTC
CASSARGRGEQYF
>.|.|15|TRBJ1-2|TRBV30
TGTGCCTGGAGTTCAGCCACCTACAGGGTCAGTGGCTACACCTTC
CAWSSATYRVSGYTF
>.|once|15|TRBJ2-3|TRBV4-1
TGCGCCAGCAGCCTAATAGCGGCCATGGGGGATACGCAGTATTTT
CASSLIAAMGDTQYF
>.|.|15|TRBJ2-1|TRBV9
TGTGCCAGCAGCGTAGGTAATGTGGGGGCGGGTGAGCAGTTCTTC
CASSVGNVGAGEQFF
>.|.|13|TRBJ1-1|TRBV27
TGTGCCAGCAGTCTTTACAGGAACACTGAAGCTTTCTTT
CASSLYRNTEAFF
>TRBD2|.|15|TRBJ2-2|TRBV6-6
TGTGCCAGCAGCTCGGGACTAGCGGGTACCGGGGAGCTGTTTTTT
CASSSGLAGTGELFF
>.|.|16|TRBJ2-1|TRBV5-1
TGCGCCAGCAGCTTGGAACAGAAGAGCTCCTACAATGAGCAGTTCTTC
CASSLEQKSSYNEQFF
>.|.|13|TRBJ1-5|TRBV6-5
TGTGCCATCTCCTTAGCCTTCAATCAGCCCCAGCATTTT
CAISLAFNQPQHF
>.|.|13|TRBJ2-7|TRBV5-4
TGTGCCAGCAGCTTGGATTCGGGCTACGAGCAGTACTTC
CASSLDSGYEQYF
>TRBD1|once|17|TRBJ2-5|TRBV25-1
TGTGCCAGCAGTGGAGTGCCGGACAGGGGGGGTCAAGAGACCCAGTACTTC
CASSGVPDRGGQETQYF
>.|.|13|TRBJ2-2|TRBV6-5
TGTGCCAGCAACAAACGGGGAACCGGGGAGCTGTTTTTT
CASNKRGTGELFF
>TRBD1|.|13|TRBJ2-1|TRBV11-2
TGTGCCAGCAGGGGACAGGTGGTATTCGAGCAGTTCTTC
CASRGQVVFEQFF
>.|.|11|TRBJ1-2|TRBV19
TGTGCCAGTACCGCAGGCCTCGGCTACACCTTC
CASTAGLGYTF
>TRBD2|.|17|TRBJ2-2|TRBV11-2
TGTGCCAGCCCCTTAAGCGGGGGGATTATTAACACCGGGGAGCTGTTTTTT
CASPLSGGIINTGELFF
>.|.|15|TRBJ1-1|TRBV5-4
TGTGCCAGCAGCGAAATCGGGACACTGAACACTGAAGCTTTCTTT
CASSEIGTLNTEAFF
>TRBD1|.|15|TRBJ1-2|TRBV4-1
TGCGCCAGCAGCCAAGATCCGCAGGGGGTAAGCGGCTACACCTTC
CASSQDPQGVSGYTF
>.|once|17|TRBJ1-1|TRBV19
TGTGCCAGTAGTATAGATCTGGCTACAGGGATGAACACTGAAGCTTTCTTT
CASSIDLATGMNTEAFF
>TRBD2|.|15|TRBJ2-2|TRBV9
TGTGCCAGCAGCGTAGCTGGGGGGGTGACCGGGGAGCTGTTTTTT
CASSVAGGVTGELFF
>.|.|16|TRBJ2-1|TRBV19
TGTGCCAGTAGTATTGGTAATCGGGGGGCGTACAATGAGCAGTTCTTC
CASSIGNRGAYNEQFF
>TRBD2|.|15|TRBJ2-7|TRBV5-1
TGCGCCAGCAGCTTACTAGCGGGGGGCTCCTACGAGCAGTACTTC
CASSLLAGGSYEQYF
>.|.|14|TRBJ1-2|TRBV5-4
TGTGCCAGCAGCTTGGGCGCGCTTAACTATGGCTACACCTTC
CASSLGALNYGYTF
>.|.|14|TRBJ2-3|TRBV11-3
TGTGCCAGCAGCCTCGGTACGGGGGCAGATACGCAGTATTTT
CASSLGTGADTQYF
>.|.|13|TRBJ1-3|TRBV5-1
TGCGCCAGCAGCTCTGGACAGGGAAACACCATATATTTT
CASSSGQGNTIYF
>.|.|14|TRBJ1-6|TRBV6-5
TGTGCCAGCAACCGACAGGACTTCGGGTCACCCCTCCACTTT
CASNRQDFGSPLHF
>TRBD1|.|12|TRBJ2-7|TRBV30
TGTGCCTCAAACCGACAGGGCTACGAGCAGTACTTC
CASNRQGYEQYF
>TRBD1|.|15|TRBJ2-1|TRBV19
TGTGCCAGTAGTCTTCGACAGGGGATGCGGAATGAGCAGTTCTTC
CASSLRQGMRNEQFF